Listed below are T cell receptor beta chains from one sample, sequenced in a study of blood T cell repertoires in COVID-19. Only in-frame clones appear in the TCRdb table, and some are missing; sequencing was by immunoSEQ multiplex PCR. There are fewer than 200,000 clones in the sample; roughly 83% occur only once, and approximately 4.7% lies in the top ten. The sequenced sample was PBMCs or T cells enriched from blood (not recorded which). The receptors come from a woman in her 50s who had recovered from COVID-19. Both conserved end residues are part of each CDR3. D genes are given only for firm matches. The size field is filled for only some rows; it gives once, few, many or a size class.

CSVGQFYNEQFF	TGCAGCGTAGGACAGTTCTACAATGAGCAGTTCTTC	-	-	TRBV29-1	TRBJ2-1
CASSPIAGADAFF	TGTGCCAGCAGCCCCATTGCAGGGGCGGATGCTTTCTTT	-	-	TRBV11-3	TRBJ1-1
CASGRHDTEAFF	TGTGCCAGCGGTAGACACGACACTGAAGCTTTCTTT	-	-	TRBV5-6	TRBJ1-1
CAWSVAGSGELFF	TGTGCCTGGAGTGTAGCCGGGTCCGGGGAGCTGTTTTTT	-	-	TRBV30	TRBJ2-2
CASRGSGLYGYTF	TGTGCCAGTAGGGGGAGCGGCCTCTATGGCTACACCTTC	-	-	TRBV19	TRBJ1-2
CAWREGALQMNTEAFF	TGTGCCTGGAGAGAGGGGGCCCTACAAATGAACACTGAAGCTTTCTTT	TRBD1	-	TRBV30	TRBJ1-1
CASRWGEGTDTQYF	TGTGCCAGCCGTTGGGGAGAGGGCACAGATACGCAGTATTTT	-	-	TRBV2	TRBJ2-3
CASSLGLAGGQETQYF	TGCGCCAGCAGCTTAGGACTAGCGGGGGGGCAAGAGACCCAGTACTTC	TRBD2	-	TRBV5-1	TRBJ2-5
CASSSGLAGPGDTQYF	TGTGCCAGCAGCTCCGGACTAGCGGGTCCGGGAGATACGCAGTATTTT	TRBD2	-	TRBV9	TRBJ2-3
CASSARTGGNTGELFF	TGTGCCAGCAGTGCCCGGACAGGAGGGAACACCGGGGAGCTGTTTTTT	TRBD1	-	TRBV2	TRBJ2-2
CASSFGGNTIYF	TGTGCCAGCAGTTTCGGGGGAAACACCATATATTTT	-	-	TRBV12-3/TRBV12-4	TRBJ1-3
CASSLGAAWYNEQFF	TGTGCCAGCAGCTTGGGAGCGGCTTGGTACAATGAGCAGTTCTTC	-	-	TRBV5-6	TRBJ2-1
CASSGQFSGNTIYF	TGTGCCAGCAGCGGACAATTCTCTGGAAACACCATATATTTT	-	many	TRBV5-4	TRBJ1-3
CASSFSGGDTDTQYF	TGTGCCAGCAGCTTCAGTGGCGGAGACACAGATACGCAGTATTTT	-	-	TRBV7-7	TRBJ2-3
CASSIGGANTEAFF	TGTGCCAGTAGTATCGGGGGGGCGAACACTGAAGCTTTCTTT	-	-	TRBV19	TRBJ1-1
CASRDRGQLTQGYTF	TGTGCCAGCAGGGACCGGGGACAGCTTACCCAGGGCTACACCTTC	TRBD1	-	TRBV2	TRBJ1-2
CASSPGQTNQPQHF	TGTGCCAGCAGCCCCGGACAAACCAATCAGCCCCAGCATTTT	-	-	TRBV5-8	TRBJ1-5
CASSFIPGNSPLHF	TGTGCCAGTAGTTTCATCCCGGGGAATTCACCCCTCCACTTT	-	-	TRBV19	TRBJ1-6
CASKTGQLNTEAFF	TGTGCCAGTAAGACAGGGCAGCTGAACACTGAAGCTTTCTTT	TRBD1	-	TRBV19	TRBJ1-1
CASSRDRGPYGYTF	TGTGCCAGCAGTAGGGACAGGGGGCCGTATGGCTACACCTTC	TRBD1	-	TRBV6-5	TRBJ1-2
CASSSGLAGYIRTGELFF	TGTGCCAGCAGCTCGGGACTAGCGGGATACATTAGAACCGGGGAGCTGTTTTTT	TRBD2	-	TRBV5-4	TRBJ2-2
CASSYAGTGGEKLFF	TGTGCCAGCAGTTACGCCGGGACAGGGGGAGAAAAACTGTTTTTT	TRBD1	-	TRBV6-5	TRBJ1-4
CASSLRPTLAGSTDTQYF	TGTGCCAGCAGTCTCCGACCCACACTAGCGGGAAGCACAGATACGCAGTATTTT	TRBD2	-	TRBV6-2/TRBV6-3	TRBJ2-3
CASSPTGGYNEQFF	TGTGCCAGCAGCCCGACGGGGGGCTACAATGAGCAGTTCTTC	TRBD2	once	TRBV7-6	TRBJ2-1
CASSRRTGVGNTIYF	TGTGCCAGCAGCCGTAGGACAGGGGTTGGAAACACCATATATTTT	TRBD1	-	TRBV9	TRBJ1-3
CASSQDPWRGRNGYTF	TGTGCCAGCAGCCAAGATCCGTGGAGGGGCAGGAATGGCTACACCTTC	-	-	TRBV3-1/TRBV3-2	TRBJ1-2
CASSSGGGTLQSIQYF	TGTGCCAGCAGCTCCGGAGGTGGGACACTGCAAAGCATTCAGTACTTC	-	-	TRBV7-8	TRBJ2-4
CASTATRSEAFF	TGTGCCAGCACCGCGACAAGGTCTGAAGCTTTCTTT	-	-	TRBV12-3/TRBV12-4	TRBJ1-1
CASRPPTGLRGYTF	TGTGCCAGCAGACCCCCGACAGGGCTTCGGGGCTACACCTTC	TRBD1	-	TRBV28	TRBJ1-2
CASSGKVTGQDTEAFF	TGTGCCAGCAGTGGAAAGGTTACAGGGCAGGACACTGAAGCTTTCTTT	-	-	TRBV2	TRBJ1-1
CASSQELQGFQPQHF	TGCGCCAGCAGCCAAGAGTTACAGGGGTTCCAGCCCCAGCATTTT	TRBD1	-	TRBV4-1	TRBJ1-5
CASSYSSVLNTEAFF	TGTGCCAGCAGTTACTCCAGCGTGCTGAACACTGAAGCTTTCTTT	-	once	TRBV6-5	TRBJ1-1
CASSLDGGTTNNEQFF	TGTGCCAGCAGCTTAGATGGCGGGACTACTAACAATGAGCAGTTCTTC	TRBD2	-	TRBV11-2	TRBJ2-1
CASTPVPSGAGELFF	TGTGCCAGCACCCCGGTTCCTAGCGGCGCCGGGGAGCTGTTTTTT	TRBD2	-	TRBV7-2	TRBJ2-2
CASSVGTGQKGSPLHF	TGTGCCAGCAGCGTAGGAACAGGCCAGAAGGGTTCACCCCTCCACTTT	-	-	TRBV9	TRBJ1-6